The present entry profiles one T cell receptor beta chain with its context. Its antigen remains unknown. This sample stems from a study of blood T cells in healthy people across ages. Overall study results and limits: Age showed a roughly linear inverse relationship with TCR beta diversity per million T cells.

J was trimmed by 3 bases and V by 8 bases; bases with no gene match: 10. The germline gives CDR1 DFQATT, CDR2 SNEGSKA (reference sequence). The CDR3 extends over 14 amino acids. Next came a second PCR, run for about 7 to 11 cycles, which used a sample-barcoded 5' primer along with a J-beta primer mix. TCRdb re-derived calls from the 5' RACE reads in MiXCR, one entry per CDR3 protein. The sample has 910,000 or so distinct CDR3 sequences; roughly 51% are singletons. The sample was blood. The V call is TRBV20-1, the J call TRBJ2-3; 8 nucleotides line up with TRBD2. The sequence came from a woman aged 60-75 years in good health. CDR3 coding DNA: TGCAGTCCAGATAGCGGGAAGGAGACAGATACGCAGTATTTT. This sequence encodes CSPDSGKETDTQYF.